There are a few counts of the clone carrying this T cell receptor (beta chain). The sample belongs to a study of response to subunit inactivated influenza vaccine. TCRdb independently ran MiXCR on the RT-PCR reads; one entry per CDR3 protein. The repertoire holds about 620,000 distinct CDR3 sequences, with about 10% as singletons. Germline V gene data show CDR1 as SGDLS and CDR2 as YYNGEE. V lost 3 bases, J lost 5 bases, and 5 bases stayed unmatched. The CDR3 contains 14 residues. The chain uses TRBV9 and TRBJ2-7; TRBD1 aligns across 10 bases. This clonotype originated in a man over 45 who received an inactivated influenza vaccine. The source material was PBMCs from blood, sampled on the day of vaccination. CDR3 sequence (DNA): TGTGCCAGCAGCGCGGGACAGGGGCTCCACGAGCAGTACTTC. It is translated as CASSAGQGLHEQYF. The complete variable domain, with remaining parts taken from reference TRBV9 and TRBJ2-7, reads DSGVTQTPKHLITATGQRVTLRCSPRSGDLSVYWYQQSLDQGLQFLIQYYNGEERAKGNILERFSAQQFPDLHSELNLSSLELGDSALYFCASSAGQGLHEQYFGPGTRLTVT.